This T cell receptor beta chain was retrieved from a study of spatial heterogeneity in lung cancer. This clonotype was detected only a few times. TCRdb analysed the 5' RACE reads with MiXCR anew, one entry per CDR3 protein. The repertoire consists of about 85,000 distinct CDR3 sequences, with about 20% occurring once and the leading ten covering around 6.6%. Time point denoted: sample taken at primary tumor resection. TCRs were sequenced from unsorted whole RNA of tumor, nontumor lung or PBMC. Patients with untreated early-stage non-small cell lung cancer, numbering 72, were the donors. Sequencing used PBMCs, obtained at surgery. The TCR sequence derives from a male donor with early-stage non-small cell lung cancer.

The CDR3 bases are TGTGCCAGCAGCTCCGGACAGGACAGTGGGACCCAGTACTTC. Amino acid sequence: CASSSGQDSGTQYF. The rearrangement uses TRBV7-9 and TRBJ2-5; TRBD1 matches 7 bases. Unmatched junction bases numbered 9, after V lost 4 bases and J lost 7 bases. CDR1 and CDR2 from the germline V gene are SEHNR and FQNEAQ (reference sequence). This CDR3 spans 14 amino acids. Together with reference TRBV7-9 and TRBJ2-5, the CDR3 gives the full variable domain: DTGVSQNPRHKITKRGQNVTFRCDPISEHNRLYWYRQTLGQGPEFLTYFQNEAQLEKSRLLSDRFSAERPKGSFSTLEIQRTEQGDSAMYLCASSSGQDSGTQYFGPGTRLLVL.